This record looks at one T cell receptor (beta chain) sequence and its context. This sample is part of a study of blood T cell repertoires in COVID-19. Study-wide background: Sources were T cells, B-cell-depleted T cells, or PBMCs; the material itself was cDNA or gDNA.

Trimming took off 1 base at V and 6 bases at J, with 12 bases between the two ends. Germline loops: CDR1 MNHEY, CDR2 SMNVEV (reference sequence). CDR3 length equals 14 residues. Seattle's enrolled individuals joined amid active infection and were then monitored longitudinally. Sequenced by immunoSEQ multiplex PCR; TCRdb stores in-frame clones only, minus some. The table includes hundreds of thousands of clones, roughly 79% detected once. The chain is built from TRBV27 and TRBJ1-1, with D perhaps matching TRBD1 (5 bases). Sequencing input: peripheral blood. The source is an elderly woman with COVID-19, enrolled during active disease. The CDR3 bases are TGTGCCAGCAGTTTATTACCAGGGAATTCTGAAGCTTTCTTT. This encodes CASSLLPGNSEAFF.